These 31 T cell receptor beta chains share one sample of origin, sequenced in a study of blood T cell repertoires in COVID-19. Clones were sequenced by immunoSEQ multiplex PCR, and TCRdb holds only the in-frame ones, with some missing. Among some 150,000 clones listed, roughly 88% were seen once. Specimen: peripheral blood. These TCRs come from a woman in her 50s in a cohort sampled during active or convalescent COVID-19.

This clone was detected only once. The chain joins TRBV5-1 to TRBJ2-1; 8 bases match TRBD2. CDR1 and CDR2 from the germline V gene are SGHRS and YFSETQ. The CDR3 has 13 residues. After removal of 0 bases from V and 15 bases from J, the junction contained 8 bases not matched to a gene. The CDR3 protein is CASSLDGTRNPFF. In DNA, the CDR3 is TGCGCCAGCAGCTTGGACGGGACTAGAAACCCGTTCTTC. The full variable domain, in which reference TRBV5-1 and TRBJ2-1 provide the parts outside the CDR3, is KAGVTQTPRYLIKTRGQQVTLSCSPISGHRSVSWYQQTPGQGLQFLFEYFSETQRNKGNFPGRFSGRQFSNSRSEMNVSTLELGDSALYLCASSLDGTRNPFFGPGTRLTVL.

The CDR3, as DNA: TGTGCCAGCAGACGCGGGACTTACAATGAGCAGTTCTTC. Residues: CASRRGTYNEQFF. The chain combines TRBV12-3 or TRBV12-4 with TRBJ2-1, with D tentatively TRBD2 (6 bases). The CDR3 runs 13 residues. V lost 6 bases and J 4 bases, leaving 10 bases between the germline ends.

V and J are TRBV5-1 and TRBJ1-4; no reliable D call. V was cut by 6 bases and J by 0 bases, with 6 bases left in between. Germline V CDR1 and CDR2: SGHRS, YFSETQ. This CDR3 spans 13 amino acids. The CDR3 DNA follows: TGCGCCAGCACGTCGTCAACTAATGAAAAACTGTTTTTT. Translated: CASTSSTNEKLFF.

The sample holds a few counts of this clone. The chain recombines TRBV25-1 with TRBJ1-6; a weak D match, TRBD1 (6 bases). Germline V gene lookup returns CDR1 MGHDK and CDR2 SYGVNS. There are 13 residues in the CDR3. V lost 7 bases to trimming and J lost 9 bases, with 13 bases between them. The CDR3 loop is CASNRDTGSPLHF. Here the CDR3 DNA reads TGTGCCAGCAACCGGGACACGGGTTCACCCCTCCACTTT.

The chain joins TRBV18 to TRBJ2-3, with D maybe TRBD2 (6 bases). The germline gives CDR1 KGHSH, CDR2 LQKENI. V lost 2 bases to trimming and J lost 1 base, with 7 bases between them. The CDR3 has 14 amino acids. The CDR3 reads CASSPSGGTDTQYF. The CDR3 DNA is TGTGCCAGCTCACCATCGGGGGGCACAGATACGCAGTATTTT.

For the CDR3, the DNA is TGTGCCAGCAGCCAGACAGGGCCTAATGATAATTCACCCCTCCACTTT. Translating gives CASSQTGPNDNSPLHF. The rearrangement links TRBV9 to TRBJ1-6, with 7 bases lining up with TRBD1. The V gene end was trimmed by 4 bases and the J gene end by 5 bases; junction bases not matched to a gene: 9. Germline V gives CDR1 SGDLS, CDR2 YYNGEE. The CDR3 consists of 16 residues.

The genes are TRBV1 and TRBJ1-2. TRBV1 is reported as a pseudogene. The CDR3 is made up of 14 amino acids. CDR3 in amino acids: CTSSQGGQGYGYTF. The CDR3 nucleotides read TGCACCAGCAGCCAGGGGGGGCAGGGCTATGGCTACACCTTC.

The rearrangement links TRBV30 to TRBJ2-1; 7 bases agree with TRBD2. CDR3 length equals 15 residues. The junction had 8 bases not matched to a gene; V was cut back by 3 bases and J by 3 bases. Germline CDR1 reads GTSNPN; CDR2 reads SVGIG (reference sequence). The CDR3 DNA follows: TGTGCCTGGAGGGCTGGCGGGGGAAACTACAATGAGCAGTTCTTC. Protein sequence: CAWRAGGGNYNEQFF.

The table lists this clone with a count of one. The chain couples TRBV7-9 to TRBJ1-2; D gene uncertain. The CDR3 runs to 13 residues. V was clipped by 2 bases and J by 4 bases, with 8 bases between them. Germline V CDR1 and CDR2: SEHNR, FQNEAQ (reference sequence). CDR3 loop: CASSLRGGYGYTF. Written as DNA, the CDR3 is TGTGCCAGCAGCTTACGGGGTGGCTATGGCTACACCTTC.

With regard to this clone: Other DNA sequences in the same sample also yield this CDR3. This rearrangement joins TRBV11-2 to TRBJ1-1; a possible D gene is TRBD1 (6 bases). V was clipped by 4 bases and J by 4 bases, with 10 bases between them. CDR1 SGHAT and CDR2 FQNNGV come from the germline V gene. CDR3 length: 13 amino acids. The CDR3 DNA sequence: TGTGCCAGCAGCTCTCAGGGGTTCACTGAAGCTTTCTTT. It codes for CASSSQGFTEAFF.

V is TRBV30 and J is TRBJ1-5; D call uncertain. Trimming cost V 0 bases and J 7 bases, with 4 bases left between them. Germline V gene lookup returns CDR1 GTSNPN and CDR2 SVGIG (reference sequence). The CDR3 covers 11 residues. This CDR3 is CAWSVGQPQHF. CDR3 DNA sequence: TGTGCCTGGAGTGTGGGCCAGCCCCAGCATTTT.

The count of this clone is one. The gene calls are TRBV9 and TRBJ1-2; 8 nucleotides align to TRBD1. V trimming: 3 bases; J trimming: 5 bases; junction bases outside the gene matches: 12. From germline, CDR1 is SGDLS and CDR2 YYNGEE. This CDR3 has 16 residues. In DNA form, the CDR3 reads TGTGCCAGCAGCGGTGATTCAATTGACAGGGGTTATGGCTACACCTTC. Protein: CASSGDSIDRGYGYTF.

This chain uses TRBV6-5 with TRBJ2-3; maybe TRBD2 (5 bases). The length of the CDR3 is 12 residues. Germline CDR1 and CDR2: MNHEY and SVGAGI. Deletions cut 6 bases from V and 2 bases from J, with 6 bases between. The CDR3 DNA sequence: TGTGCCAGCAGGGACTCCACAGATACGCAGTATTTT. As protein: CASRDSTDTQYF.

This clone showed up just a few times. The J gene is TRBJ1-6, the V gene TRBV30; D is unresolved. The CDR3 length is 13 residues. Trimming took 5 bases from V and 1 from J, leaving 6 bases between them. Germline CDR1 GTSNPN, CDR2 SVGIG (reference sequence). DNA for the CDR3: TGTGCCTGGGCCGTATCCTATAATTCACCCCTCCACTTT. Translation gives CAWAVSYNSPLHF.

The chain couples TRBV30 to TRBJ1-5, with a weak D call TRBD1 (6 bases). V was shortened by 0 bases and J by 6 bases, with 12 bases between the two germline ends. CDR3 length: 14 residues. Germline-derived CDR1 and CDR2 are GTSNPN and SVGIG (reference sequence). The CDR3: CAWSVPGEIQPQHF. Written as DNA, the CDR3 is TGTGCCTGGAGTGTACCAGGGGAAATTCAGCCCCAGCATTTT.

This clone has only one observation. The chain recombines TRBV3-1 (or the pseudogene TRBV3-2) with TRBJ1-5, with TRBD1 identical over 7 bases. The germline V gene encodes CDR1 LGHDT and CDR2 YNNKEL (reference sequence). The CDR3 contains 17 residues. V dropped 4 bases and J dropped 0; count of bases not matched to a gene: 9. The DNA of the CDR3 is TGTGCCAGCAGCCCCACCGGGACAGCCTATAGCAATCAGCCCCAGCATTTT. It codes for CASSPTGTAYSNQPQHF.

The CDR3 region is CASSEDTSSGNTIYF. The CDR3, as DNA: TGTGCCAGCAGTGAAGACACCTCCTCTGGAAACACCATATATTTT. The chain couples TRBV6-1 to TRBJ1-3; the D is unclear. Trimming took 1 base from V and 0 from J, leaving 7 bases between them. The CDR3 runs to 15 residues. CDR1 and CDR2 (germline): MNHNS, SASEGT.

The chain couples TRBV4-1 to TRBJ2-1; unclear D gene. There are 15 residues in the CDR3. CDR1 is MGHRA and CDR2 is YSYEKL in the germline V gene. Trimming cost V 0 bases and J 3 bases, with 9 bases left between them. The CDR3 is CASSQDFGSYNEQFF. As DNA, the CDR3 is TGCGCCAGCAGCCAAGATTTTGGTAGCTACAATGAGCAGTTCTTC.

The count of this clone is one. This sequence may be a read error, since a much larger clone differs from it by one base. This rearrangement joins TRBV2 to TRBJ1-6, with D maybe TRBD1 (5 bases). CDR1 and CDR2 (germline): SNHLY, FYNNEI. This CDR3 region has 13 residues. V lost 3 bases to trimming and J lost 5 bases, with 5 bases between them. Here the CDR3 DNA reads TGTGCCAGCAGTGACAGGGATAATTCACCCCTCCACTTT. Protein: CASSDRDNSPLHF.

The chain carries TRBV7-2 and TRBJ2-3; D uncertain. Trimming pared 0 bases from V and 1 base from J, leaving 11 bases between. This CDR3 is built from 16 residues. Germline V lookup: CDR1 SGHTA, CDR2 FQGNSA. This chain's CDR3 is CASSLAVGWGTDTQYF. CDR3 coding DNA: TGTGCCAGCAGCTTAGCGGTCGGGTGGGGCACAGATACGCAGTATTTT.

The CDR3 reads CASKQGSGTDTQYF. The CDR3 DNA reads TGCGCCAGTAAACAGGGTTCGGGCACAGATACGCAGTATTTT. V is TRBV5-1 and J is TRBJ2-3; maybe TRBD1 (6 bases). V lost 8 bases to trimming and J lost 1 base, with 14 bases between them. This CDR3 comprises 14 residues. Germline loops: CDR1 SGHRS, CDR2 YFSETQ.

This chain uses TRBV30 with TRBJ1-5; TRBD1 might be the D (5 bases). CDR3 length: 13 residues. Germline V gene data show CDR1 as GTSNPN and CDR2 as SVGIG (reference sequence). Trimming left V 0 bases short and J 5 bases short, with 8 bases between. Written as DNA, the CDR3 is TGTGCCTGGAGTGTACGGGGGGATCAGCCCCAGCATTTT. Residues: CAWSVRGDQPQHF.

V usage is TRBV5-1 and J usage is TRBJ1-3, with D tentatively TRBD1 (5 bases). CDR3 length equals 16 residues. CDR1 and CDR2 (germline): SGHRS, YFSETQ. V was pared by 0 bases and J by 9 bases, with 19 bases between. CDR3 in amino acids: CASSLETPGQGSTIYF. The DNA for the CDR3 is TGCGCCAGCAGCTTGGAGACTCCAGGTCAGGGCTCCACCATATATTTT.

This sequence joins TRBV7-2 and TRBJ1-6; D is unresolved. The germline gives CDR1 SGHTA, CDR2 FQGNSA. V was clipped by 7 bases and J by 7 bases, with 20 bases between them. The length of the CDR3 is 16 residues. The CDR3 DNA follows: TGTGCCAGCACCCTGACACCAACCTCCAGAAATTCACCCCTCCACTTT. Its protein product is CASTLTPTSRNSPLHF.

The chain couples TRBV10-3 to TRBJ2-1, with TRBD2 identical over 15 bases. V shed 6 bases and J 5 bases; nucleotides not matched to a gene: 11. Germline-derived CDR1 and CDR2 are ENHRY and SYGVKD. CDR3 length: 18 amino acids. The CDR3 region is CAIRAWTSGGATDNEQFF. In DNA form, the CDR3 reads TGTGCCATCAGAGCCTGGACTAGCGGGGGGGCTACGGACAATGAGCAGTTCTTC.

The V gene is TRBV6-5, the J gene TRBJ2-2, with 10 bases identical to TRBD1. The germline V gene has CDR1 MNHEY and CDR2 SVGAGI. This CDR3 is 14 amino acids long. Trimming took 6 bases from V and 6 from J; bases not matched to a gene: 4. As DNA, the CDR3 is TGTGCCAGCAGCCAGGACAGGGGGGCCGGGGAGCTGTTTTTT. Its protein is CASSQDRGAGELFF.

This chain links TRBV25-1 with TRBJ2-2; 11 nucleotides line up with TRBD2. CDR3 length: 15 residues. V shed 4 bases and J 3 bases; nucleotides not matched to a gene: 1. Germline-derived CDR1 and CDR2 are MGHDK and SYGVNS. The DNA for the CDR3 is TGTGCCAGCAGTGTGGGACTAGCGGACACCGGGGAGCTGTTTTTT. This encodes CASSVGLADTGELFF.

This chain connects TRBV2 to TRBJ2-7; no clear D gene. The CDR3 is 12 amino acids. In germline, CDR1 is SNHLY, CDR2 FYNNEI. With 7 bases removed from V and 5 bases from J, the gap between germline ends came to 12 bases. CDR3 loop: CASTRRGNEQYF. The CDR3 coding sequence is TGTGCCAGCACCAGAAGAGGTAACGAGCAGTACTTC.

The chain employs TRBV20-1 and TRBJ1-2; D uncertain. Trimming left V 3 bases short and J 8 bases short, with 16 bases between. The CDR3 runs 13 residues. Germline V gene sequence: CDR1 DFQATT, CDR2 SNEGSKA (reference sequence). This CDR3 is CSASALRGKGYTF. As DNA, the CDR3 is TGCAGTGCTAGTGCCCTCCGGGGAAAGGGCTACACCTTC.

The chain is built from TRBV6-2 or TRBV6-3 and TRBJ1-5, with TRBD1 identical over 10 bases. The J segment lost 4 bases and the V segment lost 6 bases, leaving 6 bases of the junction unmatched. Germline CDR1 is MNHEY and CDR2 is SVGEGT. This CDR3 has 15 residues. CDR3 DNA sequence: TGTGCCAGCAGCAGGGGACAGGGGTCTAATCAGCCCCAGCATTTT. This sequence encodes CASSRGQGSNQPQHF.

There are many counts of this clone. The chain uses TRBV18 and TRBJ2-2; possible D gene TRBD2, 6 bases. The V and J ends lost 6 bases and 1 base respectively, with 18 bases between them. The V gene's germline CDR1 is KGHSH and CDR2 LQKENI. The CDR3 has 17 residues. CDR3 DNA: TGTGCCAGCTCCCCTACATGGAGGGAGGTGAACACCGGGGAGCTGTTTTTT. Its translation: CASSPTWREVNTGELFF.